This TCR beta chain stems from a study of shared clonotypes between healthy human individuals. Study-level results: Clonotype sharing among donors was expected to depend on sequencing depth. Investigators collected only blood, and repertoires in tissues likely differ.

A word on this clone: What it recognizes is unknown. This specimen includes other DNA sequences encoding the same CDR3.

A CD45RA-negative memory subset and a CD45RA+ naive subset were separated from the CD4+ cells. Germline values: CDR1 MDHEN, CDR2 SYDVKM. The V end lost 2 bases, the J end lost 0 bases, and 8 bases lay between the germline ends. The length of the CDR3 is 15 residues. Researchers divided each subset's genomic DNA evenly across several immunoSEQ plates. Sequenced by immunoSEQ multiplex PCR; TCRdb stores in-frame clones only, minus some. The sample has 2 million to 2.5 million clones, 85% to 95% seen once. The gene calls are TRBV28 and TRBJ1-3; no definite D call. This clonotype originated in a man aged 18 to 30 in good health. Some clones in this sample may be carry-over from other donors' samples. The sample was naive CD4+ T cells from PBMCs. The subset is: CD45RA+ positively selected. CDR3 nucleotides: TGTGCCAGCAGTTTAGGTGGAGCCTCTGGAAACACCATATATTTT. It translates to CASSLGGASGNTIYF.